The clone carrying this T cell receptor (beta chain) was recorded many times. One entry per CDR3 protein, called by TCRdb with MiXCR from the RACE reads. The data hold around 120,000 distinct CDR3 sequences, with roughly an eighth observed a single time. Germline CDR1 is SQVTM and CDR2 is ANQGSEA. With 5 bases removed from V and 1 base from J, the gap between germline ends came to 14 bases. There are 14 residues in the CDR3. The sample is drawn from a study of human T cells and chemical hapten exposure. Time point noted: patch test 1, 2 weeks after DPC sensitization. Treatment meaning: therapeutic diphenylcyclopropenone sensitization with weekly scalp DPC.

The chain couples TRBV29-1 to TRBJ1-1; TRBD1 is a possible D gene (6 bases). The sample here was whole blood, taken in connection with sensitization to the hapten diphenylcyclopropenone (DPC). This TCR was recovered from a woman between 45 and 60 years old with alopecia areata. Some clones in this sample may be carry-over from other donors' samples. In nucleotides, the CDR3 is TGCAGCGTTAAGACACAGGGCGCGAACACTGAAGCTTTCTTT. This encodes CSVKTQGANTEAFF.